This record concerns one TCR beta chain sequence. The record originates from a study of control samples from healthy donors and cancer patients. Germline V lookup: CDR1 MNHEY, CDR2 SVGAGI. The CDR3 consists of 15 residues. With 4 bases removed from V and 4 bases from J, the gap between germline ends came to 11 bases. TCRdb's table, derived via immunoSEQ multiplex PCR, lists solely in-frame clones and lacks some. The table lists 70,000 to 100,000 clones, 91% of them singletons. The clonotype comes from a man aged 45-65 years in good health. The chain joins TRBV6-5 to TRBJ2-6; maybe TRBD2 (7 bases). The sample consisted of blood. In DNA form, the CDR3 reads TGTGCCAGCAGTTTCAGGGGAGGGGGGGCCAACGTCCTGACTTTC. Translating gives CASSFRGGGANVLTF.